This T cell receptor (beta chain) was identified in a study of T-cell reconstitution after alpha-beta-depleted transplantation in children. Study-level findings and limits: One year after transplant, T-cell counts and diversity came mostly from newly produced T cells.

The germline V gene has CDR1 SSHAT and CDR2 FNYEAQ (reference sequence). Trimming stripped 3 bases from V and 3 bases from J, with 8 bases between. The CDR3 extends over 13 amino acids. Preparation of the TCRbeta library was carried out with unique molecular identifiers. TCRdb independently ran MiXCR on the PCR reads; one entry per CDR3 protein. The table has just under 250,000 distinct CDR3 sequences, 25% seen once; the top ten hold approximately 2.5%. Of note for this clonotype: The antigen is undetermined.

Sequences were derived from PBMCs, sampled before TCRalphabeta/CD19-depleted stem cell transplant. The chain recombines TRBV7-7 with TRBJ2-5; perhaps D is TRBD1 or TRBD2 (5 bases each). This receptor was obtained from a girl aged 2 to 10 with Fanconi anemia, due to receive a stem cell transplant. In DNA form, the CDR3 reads TGTGCCAGCAGCTTCAGAGGGGAAGAGACCCAGTACTTC. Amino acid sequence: CASSFRGEETQYF. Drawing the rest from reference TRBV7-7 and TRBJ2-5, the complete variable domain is GAGVSQSPRYKVTKRGQDVTLRCDPISSHATLYWYQQALGQGPEFLTYFNYEAQPDKSGLPSDRFSAERPEGSISTLTIQRTEQRDSAMYRCASSFRGEETQYFGPGTRLLVL.